The T cell receptor (beta chain) described here comes from a study of shared clonotypes between healthy human individuals. Looking at the study overall: Per donor, CD8 memory used one plate, CD8 naive used two, CD4 memory used three and CD4 naive used three. The study's findings and limits: Shared clonotypes across all four donors exceeded non-shared ones in generation probability.

Into CD45RA+ naive and CD45RA-negative memory subsets, the CD4+ cells were split. Trimming removed 4 bases from V and 10 bases from J, with 11 bases in between. The CDR3 is 13 residues long. Germline-derived CDR1 and CDR2 are LGHNA and YNFKEQ. As regards this clone: Its antigen is still unknown.

In the source study's methods: ImmunoSEQ output held junction-only sequences without quality scores, so filtering differed. The method was immunoSEQ multiplex PCR; TCRdb's version includes in-frame clones alone and lacks a portion of them. V, J and clone size were drawn from that table, and D and trimming were deduced from the DNA. The sample yields about 2 million clones, around 95% seen once. Sequenced material: naive CD4+ T cells sorted from blood. The subset was: CD45RA+ positively selected. The TCR sequence derives from a young man in good health. The chain joins TRBV4-2 to TRBJ1-6; no definite D call. DNA of the CDR3: TGTGCCAGCAGCCCAACCGGCGTCTCACCCCTCCACTTT. Protein sequence: CASSPTGVSPLHF.